These T cell receptor beta chains were read from a single sample in a study of T cell responses to AZD1222 COVID-19 vaccine. TCRdb's table, derived via immunoSEQ multiplex PCR, lists solely in-frame clones and lacks some. The table has approximately 110,000 clones, around 82% seen once; the top ten hold around 6.2%. This specimen was peripheral blood, taken on day 0 of AZD1222 vaccination. These receptors were taken from an adult in good health. The conserved cysteine and the conserved F or W are not part of the CDR3 here. Clone sizes are given selectively: once, few, many, or a class where the clone is expanded.

-,TRBV15,ATSREFGQGFTYGYT
-,TRBV28,ASRGAGRSYEQY
-,TRBV18,ASSPGTGEQPQH
-,TRBV5-4,ASSLASSRQLISMNTEAF
medium-sized,TRBV6-1,ASSEAGGYQPQH
-,TRBV18,ASSPDGANYGYT
-,TRBV18,ASSRNGAVSNTGELF
-,TRBV28,ASSSAGAIGSNQPQH
-,TRBV6-5,ASSSRYEQY
-,TRBV19,ASSMGGYEQY
-,TRBV11-2,ASSLLGVDMRGAF
-,TRBV7-8,ASSRGTAGNTIY
-,TRBV5-4,ASSLTGGVGTEAF
-,TRBV18,ASSVGNTEAF
-,TRBV6-5,ASSPVRVNEQF
-,TRBV4-3,ASSHSTALDEKLF
-,TRBV7-9,ASSRPGPLGGYT
-,TRBV19,ASSIRTSGGASTDTQY